This TCR beta chain was sequenced for a study of blood T cell repertoires in COVID-19. Two negative PCRs, clearance, or symptom resolution were required of recovered Cohort 3 donors. The CDR3 has 17 amino acids. Germline-derived CDR1 and CDR2 are KGHDR and SFDVKD. The ends lost 4 bases at V and 7 bases at J; junction bases unmatched: 9. The data were produced by immunoSEQ multiplex PCR, yet TCRdb's version contains in-frame clones alone and is incomplete. This table holds about 250,000 clones, 80% to 90% found once. This chain connects TRBV24-1 to TRBJ2-2; TRBD2 matches 12 bases. This receptor was obtained from a man aged 35-49 years who had recovered from COVID-19. Source material: PBMCs or T cells enriched from blood (not recorded which). CDR3 sequence (DNA): TGTGCCACCAGTGACCCTAGCGGGAGGGCCGAGGGCGGGGAGCTGTTTTTT. This codes for CATSDPSGRAEGGELFF.